This T cell receptor beta chain was observed in a study of shared clonotypes between healthy human individuals. General study points: Since donors were few, the genetic and exposure-history diversity represented was limited.

TCRdb's table, derived via immunoSEQ multiplex PCR, lists solely in-frame clones and lacks some. The sample shows roughly 1.5 million clones, nearly 99% of them seen only once. A remark on this clone: Its matching antigen is unknown.

Trimming shortened V by 4 bases and J by 0 bases, and 16 bases separated the two germline ends. The CDR3 is 17 amino acids. CDR1 is SEHNR and CDR2 is FQNEAQ in the germline V gene (reference sequence). The material sequenced was naive CD4+ T cells sorted from blood. Subset reported: CD45RA+ positively selected. This receptor was obtained from a man younger than 45 in good health. The rearrangement uses TRBV7-9 and TRBJ1-5; D is perhaps TRBD1 (5 bases). The CDR3 DNA follows: TGTGCCAGCAGCTGCCAGAACGGGACGGATAGCAATCAGCCCCAGCATTTT. It encodes CASSCQNGTDSNQPQHF. The full variable domain, its missing parts supplied by reference TRBV7-9 and TRBJ1-5, is DTGVSQNPRHKITKRGQNVTFRCDPISEHNRLYWYRQTLGQGPEFLTYFQNEAQLEKSRLLSDRFSAERPKGSFSTLEIQRTEQGDSAMYLCASSCQNGTDSNQPQHFGDGTRLSIL.